This T cell receptor beta chain stems from a study of cytomegalovirus exposure and HLA in healthy donors. In the study overall: As an earlier analysis found, some 180 million T cells yielded around 110 million unique TCR beta sequences. Study-wide points: Associated with HLA alleles at 0.05 false discovery rate in a later analysis were 15,000 to 20,000 TCR beta sequences. As immune exposure information, only CMV serostatus was available.

Amplification used 60 Vbeta primers and 13 Jbeta primers. Some clones are missing from TCRdb's copy, which holds only in-frame ones; the method was immunoSEQ multiplex PCR. The sample yields fewer than 250,000 clones, almost 80% seen once. This clone was observed a few times. What it binds is unknown. CDR1 and CDR2 from the germline V gene are LGHNA and YSLEER. The CDR3 length is 16 residues. V dropped 7 bases and J dropped 0; count of bases not matched to a gene: 3. The clonotype originates from a male donor in good health and CMV-seronegative. The source material was PBMCs. The chain is built from TRBV4-3 and TRBJ2-6; 10 nucleotides line up with TRBD1. Here the CDR3 reads CASTRTGGSGANVLTF. CDR3 nucleotides: TGCGCCAGCACGAGGACAGGGGGCTCTGGGGCCAACGTCCTGACTTTC.